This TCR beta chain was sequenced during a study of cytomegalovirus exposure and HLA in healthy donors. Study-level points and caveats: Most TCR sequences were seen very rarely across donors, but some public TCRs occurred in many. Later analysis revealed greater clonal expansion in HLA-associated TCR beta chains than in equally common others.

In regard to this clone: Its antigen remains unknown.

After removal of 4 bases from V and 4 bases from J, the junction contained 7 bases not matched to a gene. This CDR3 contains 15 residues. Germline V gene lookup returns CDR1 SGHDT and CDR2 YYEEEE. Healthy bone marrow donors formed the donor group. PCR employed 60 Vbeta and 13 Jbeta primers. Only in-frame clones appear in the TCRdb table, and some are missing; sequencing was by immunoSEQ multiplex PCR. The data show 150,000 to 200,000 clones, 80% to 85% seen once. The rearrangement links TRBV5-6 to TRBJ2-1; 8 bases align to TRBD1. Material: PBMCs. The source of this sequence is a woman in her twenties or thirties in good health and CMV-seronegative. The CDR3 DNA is TGTGCCAGCAGCGAACCCGGGACAGGATACAATGAGCAGTTCTTC. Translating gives CASSEPGTGYNEQFF.